This T cell receptor beta chain appears in the sequencing data of a study of Ad26.COV2.S vaccination and SARS-CoV-2 variants. Some clones are missing from TCRdb's copy, which holds only in-frame ones; the method was immunoSEQ multiplex PCR. This table has 300,000 to 350,000 clones, around 88% appearing once. Treatment: some 19 received Ad26.COV2.S at low or high dose, single or two shots; roughly five received placebo; per-sample allocation not given. Repertoires come from day 63 after the first vaccine or placebo injection. V lost 3 bases, J lost 7 bases, and 21 bases lay in between. There are 16 residues in the CDR3.

This clonotype originated in a person between 18 and 65 years old who received the Ad26.COV2.S COVID-19 vaccine or a placebo. The J gene is TRBJ1-2, the V gene TRBV23-1; TRBD1 might be the D (6 bases). TRBV23-1 counts as an open reading frame of uncertain function. The sequencing here drew on peripheral blood, taken in a trial of Ad26.COV2.S vaccine versus placebo. CDR3 nucleotides: TGCGCCAGCAGTCAGGTGCCAGGGACACGAGGCTGTGGCTACACCTTC. This translates into CASSQVPGTRGCGYTF.